This T cell receptor (beta chain) was documented in a study of CD8 T cells in Susac syndrome. In blood CD8+ and CD4+ T cells, TCR beta underwent sequencing. The multiple sclerosis control group was made up of treatment-naive patients with stable or active relapsing-remitting disease. Purification of the CD8+ and CD4+ T cells relied on negative isolation, and TEMRA cells underwent FACS enrichment. Germline V gives CDR1 MDHEN, CDR2 SYDVKM. The trim removed 9 bases at V and 0 bases at J, leaving 7 bases unmatched. CDR3 length equals 14 residues. It was with random hexamers that 0.5 to 1 ug RNA was reverse transcribed. Across 54 Vbeta and 13 Jbeta, immunoSEQ multiplex PCR amplified TCR beta CDR3. One entry per CDR3 protein results from TCRdb running MiXCR on the immunoSEQ multiplex PCR reads. This sample has approximately 120,000 distinct CDR3 sequences, with about 92% found just once.

The origin of this receptor is a human donor with multiple sclerosis. The specimen sequenced was CD8+ T cells from PBMCs. The rearrangement uses TRBV28 and TRBJ2-7; 8 bases align to TRBD1. CDR3 residues: CASKTDRDSYEQYF. The CDR3 bases are TGTGCCAGTAAAACGGACAGGGACTCCTACGAGCAGTACTTC. The full variable domain, rest sourced from reference TRBV28 and TRBJ2-7, is DVKVTQSSRYLVKRTGEKVFLECVQDMDHENMFWYRQDPGLGLRLIYFSYDVKMKEKGDIPEGYSVSREKKERFSLILESASTNQTSMYLCASKTDRDSYEQYFGPGTRLTVT.